The present entry profiles one T cell receptor (beta chain) with its context. Its target is not known. The record originates from a study of T cell responses to AZD1222 COVID-19 vaccine. The repertoire was sequenced with immunoSEQ multiplex PCR; TCRdb's copy has only in-frame clones and lacks some. The table records 130,000 to 150,000 clones, approximately 90% of them present only once. The CDR3 length is 14 residues. Germline CDR1 and CDR2: LGHDT and YNNKEL (reference sequence). V lost 4 bases and J 4 bases, leaving 13 bases between the germline ends. Study-level findings and limits: White British donors predominated, females outnumbered males, and clonal diversity was possibly underestimated. The breadth and depth of Spike-specific TCRs increased once two AZD1222 doses had been given.

This rearrangement joins TRBV3-1 (or the pseudogene TRBV3-2) to TRBJ2-5; possible D gene TRBD2, 6 bases. This TCR was sampled from an adult in good health. The sample was peripheral blood, taken on day 0 of AZD1222 vaccination. CDR3 amino acids: CASSRGPGLETQYF. The CDR3 nucleotides are TGTGCCAGCAGCCGGGGTCCGGGACTAGAGACCCAGTACTTC.